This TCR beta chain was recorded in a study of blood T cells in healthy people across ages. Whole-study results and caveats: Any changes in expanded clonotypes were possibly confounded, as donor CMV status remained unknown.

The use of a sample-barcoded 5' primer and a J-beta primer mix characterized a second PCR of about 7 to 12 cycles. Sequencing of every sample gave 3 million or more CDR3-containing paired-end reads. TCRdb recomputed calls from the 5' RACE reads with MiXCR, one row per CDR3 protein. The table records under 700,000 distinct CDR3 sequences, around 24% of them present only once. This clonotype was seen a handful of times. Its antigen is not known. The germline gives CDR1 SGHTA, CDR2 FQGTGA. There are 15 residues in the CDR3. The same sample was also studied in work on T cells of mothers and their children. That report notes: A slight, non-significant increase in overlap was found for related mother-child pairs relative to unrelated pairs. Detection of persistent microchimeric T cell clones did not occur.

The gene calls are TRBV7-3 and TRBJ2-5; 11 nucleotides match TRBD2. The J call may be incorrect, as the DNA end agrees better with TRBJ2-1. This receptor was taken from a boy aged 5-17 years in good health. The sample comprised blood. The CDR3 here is CASSLDGTSGNEQFF. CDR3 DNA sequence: TGTGCCAGCAGCTTAGACGGGACTAGCGGCAATGAGCAGTTCTTC.